Shown below are 30 T cell receptor beta chains from a single sample sequenced in a study of CXCR3-negative and CXCR3-positive naive CD8 T cells. Study outcomes and limitations: More hydrophobic TRB CDR3s occurred in CXCR3-positive than in CXCR3-negative naive cells.

Via 5' RACE with UMI labels, TRB cDNA libraries were prepared. TCRdb reprocessed the 5' RACE reads, keeping one entry per CDR3 protein, no DNA. Its clone listing holds under 75,000 distinct CDR3 sequences. These receptors lack a known antigen. Sequencing input: naive CXCR3+ CD8+ T cells from blood. The subset denotes: CD45RO-CCR7+CD27+CD95- naive CD8+ T cells expressing CXCR3 (TNR3+). The receptors were sampled from a human donor in good health. Some clones in this sample may be carry-over from other donors' samples.

The J gene is TRBJ2-7, the V gene TRBV5-1; as DNA is missing, the TRBD2 call by TCRdb cannot be tested. The CDR3 extends over 15 amino acids. CDR1 is SGHRS and CDR2 is YFSETQ in the germline V gene. The CDR3 loop is CASSATGLPFYEQYF.

The chain is built from TRBV14 and TRBJ2-7; TCRdb lists TRBD1, though no DNA is available to test this call. Germline-derived CDR1 and CDR2 are SGHDN and FVKESK. There are 15 residues in the CDR3. The chain's CDR3 is CASSPRQGSSYEQYF. The variable domain in full, completed from reference TRBV14 and TRBJ2-7, reads EAGVTQFPSHSVIEKGQTVTLRCDPISGHDNLYWYRRVMGKEIKFLLHFVKESKQDESGMPNNRFLAERTGGTYSTLKVQPAELEDSGVYFCASSPRQGSSYEQYFGPGTRLTVT.

This sequence joins TRBV5-1 and TRBJ2-3. Germline V gives CDR1 SGHRS, CDR2 YFSETQ. This CDR3 has 15 amino acids. CDR3 loop: CASSLGISSTDTQYF. Together with reference TRBV5-1 and TRBJ2-3, the CDR3 gives the full variable domain: KAGVTQTPRYLIKTRGQQVTLSCSPISGHRSVSWYQQTPGQGLQFLFEYFSETQRNKGNFPGRFSGRQFSNSRSEMNVSTLELGDSALYLCASSLGISSTDTQYFGPGTRLTVL.

The chain uses TRBV3-1 and TRBJ2-1; TCRdb's D call of TRBD1 is untestable without DNA. The CDR3 is 15 amino acids. Germline V gene sequence: CDR1 LGHDT, CDR2 YNNKEL (reference sequence). CDR3: CASSHPGQGENEQFF.

The chain carries TRBV23-1 and TRBJ2-7; TCRdb selects TRBD1, and the lack of DNA leaves this call unchecked. TRBV23-1 is flagged as an ORF with uncertain function. The CDR3 is 15 amino acids. CDR3 sequence: CASSQSSGQGYEQYF.

V usage is TRBV9 and J usage is TRBJ1-3; without DNA, the TCRdb call of TRBD1 cannot be checked. Germline V gives CDR1 SGDLS, CDR2 YYNGEE. The CDR3 has 17 residues. CDR3 residues: CASSVQPGQLSGNTIYF.

This chain links TRBV7-9 with TRBJ1-4; lacking DNA, the TRBD1 call made by TCRdb goes unchecked. The CDR3 length is 15 residues. Germline loops: CDR1 SEHNR, CDR2 FQNEAQ (reference sequence). CDR3 sequence: CASSLQGQHNEKLFF.

The rearrangement links TRBV5-1 to TRBJ2-6. This CDR3 is 15 amino acids long. The V gene's germline CDR1 is SGHRS and CDR2 YFSETQ. CDR3 sequence: CASSFEFSGANVLTF. Full variable domain (remainder filled in from reference TRBV5-1 and TRBJ2-6): KAGVTQTPRYLIKTRGQQVTLSCSPISGHRSVSWYQQTPGQGLQFLFEYFSETQRNKGNFPGRFSGRQFSNSRSEMNVSTLELGDSALYLCASSFEFSGANVLTFGAGSRLTVL.

This chain connects TRBV13 to TRBJ2-5; the D call of TRBD2 rests on TCRdb alone, since no DNA is present to check it. The CDR3 contains 16 residues. Germline assignment: CDR1 PRHDT and CDR2 FYEKMQ (reference sequence). CDR3 in amino acids: CASSSHERGGTETQYF.

The rearrangement uses TRBV29-1 and TRBJ1-2. In germline, CDR1 is SQVTM, CDR2 ANQGSEA. This CDR3 contains 15 residues. The CDR3 reads CSVESPPRDPGGYTF.

The rearrangement links TRBV5-4 to TRBJ1-5; absent DNA, TCRdb's TRBD1 call cannot be checked. Germline V CDR1 and CDR2: SGHNT, YYREEE (reference sequence). The CDR3 extends over 15 amino acids. The CDR3 reads CASSLDRGRGQPQHF.

V usage is TRBV27 and J usage is TRBJ2-2; the TCRdb call, TRBD1, lacks DNA for checking. CDR3 length equals 14 residues. Germline CDR1 MNHEY, CDR2 SMNVEV (reference sequence). The CDR3 sequence is CASNRQGVAGELFF.

V and J are TRBV5-1 and TRBJ1-1; the D call of TRBD1 rests on TCRdb alone, since no DNA is present to check it. The CDR3 is 14 residues long. CDR1 and CDR2 (germline): SGHRS, YFSETQ. This CDR3 is CASSSWGMNTEAFF.

The chain links TRBV3-1 to TRBJ1-3; TCRdb proposes TRBD1, but this gene call is untestable without DNA. Germline V gene sequence: CDR1 LGHDT, CDR2 YNNKEL (reference sequence). This CDR3 has 15 residues. The chain's CDR3 is CASSQDTRGRDTIYF.

V is TRBV12-5 and J is TRBJ2-3. Germline values: CDR1 LGHNT, CDR2 FRNRAP. This CDR3 is 15 amino acids long. The chain's CDR3 is CAIGLYSSIGGTQYF.

This chain links TRBV6-5 with TRBJ2-7; TCRdb's D call of TRBD1 is untestable without DNA. Germline loops: CDR1 MNHEY, CDR2 SVGAGI. The CDR3 contains 14 residues. CDR3 amino acids: CASNRGTADYEQYF.

The chain joins TRBV7-6 to TRBJ2-7; as DNA is missing, the TRBD2 call by TCRdb cannot be tested. The CDR3 is made up of 16 amino acids. CDR1 SGHVS and CDR2 FNYEAQ come from the germline V gene. CDR3 in amino acids: CASSLGLGQGVHEQYF.

V and J are TRBV7-9 and TRBJ2-7; as DNA is missing, the TRBD1 call by TCRdb cannot be tested. Germline lookup yields CDR1 SEHNR and CDR2 FQNEAQ (reference sequence). CDR3 size: 14 residues. The CDR3 is CASSNLGQSYEQYF.

The chain recombines TRBV7-6 with TRBJ2-7; the D gene TCRdb calls, TRBD1, cannot be checked with no DNA. In germline, CDR1 is SGHVS, CDR2 FNYEAQ. This CDR3 comprises 14 residues. CDR3 sequence: CASSAGQSSYEQYF.

The V gene is TRBV7-9, the J gene TRBJ2-4; the D call from TCRdb, TRBD1, cannot be confirmed without DNA. CDR3 length equals 17 residues. Germline V CDR1 and CDR2: SEHNR, FQNEAQ (reference sequence). Here the CDR3 reads CASSRTGGRGAKNIQYF. The whole variable domain, remainder taken from reference TRBV7-9 and TRBJ2-4, is DTGVSQNPRHKITKRGQNVTFRCDPISEHNRLYWYRQTLGQGPEFLTYFQNEAQLEKSRLLSDRFSAERPKGSFSTLEIQRTEQGDSAMYLCASSRTGGRGAKNIQYFGAGTRLSVL.

The J gene is TRBJ2-5, the V gene TRBV9; lacking DNA, the TRBD2 call made by TCRdb goes unchecked. Germline CDR1 and CDR2: SGDLS and YYNGEE. The CDR3 length is 17 residues. The CDR3 protein is CASSPTRSGGLQETQYF.

The J gene is TRBJ2-3, the V gene TRBV7-8; TCRdb calls TRBD2, which cannot be checked without DNA. CDR3 length: 16 amino acids. The germline V gene encodes CDR1 SGHVS and CDR2 FQNEAQ. The CDR3 reads CASSTGTSGSTDTQYF.

V and J are TRBV29-1 and TRBJ2-3; TCRdb names TRBD2, which stays unverified in the absence of DNA. The CDR3 loop spans 18 amino acids. From germline, CDR1 is SQVTM and CDR2 ANQGSEA. The CDR3 sequence: CSVTCGLAGGPPTDTQYF.

The chain carries TRBV6-4 and TRBJ2-1; as DNA is missing, the TRBD1 call by TCRdb cannot be tested. CDR1 and CDR2 from the germline V gene are MRHNA and SNTAGT. This CDR3 has 16 amino acids. CDR3 loop: CASSDSWTGGYNEQFF.

CDR3 region: CSSVDSGNTIYF. The chain couples TRBV29-1 to TRBJ1-3. The CDR3 is 12 residues long. Per germline, CDR1 SQVTM and CDR2 ANQGSEA.

V and J are TRBV30 and TRBJ2-1. The germline V gene has CDR1 GTSNPN and CDR2 SVGIG (reference sequence). The CDR3 runs 12 residues. This chain's CDR3 is CAWTPLFNEQFF.

This chain uses TRBV7-2 with TRBJ1-3. The CDR3 has 15 residues. Germline V lookup: CDR1 SGHTA, CDR2 FQGNSA. The CDR3 sequence is CASSLDGFSGNTIYF. Variable domain in full (rest from reference TRBV7-2 and TRBJ1-3): GAGVSQSPSNKVTEKGKDVELRCDPISGHTALYWYRQSLGQGLEFLIYFQGNSAPDKSGLPSDRFSAERTGGSVSTLTIQRTQQEDSAVYLCASSLDGFSGNTIYFGEGSWLTVV.

V is TRBV10-3 and J is TRBJ2-5. The CDR3 runs to 14 residues. Germline V gives CDR1 ENHRY, CDR2 SYGVKD. CDR3 region: CAISEPTMVETQYF.

V is TRBV10-1 and J is TRBJ2-7; the TCRdb D gene call, TRBD1, has no DNA to confirm it. CDR1 and CDR2 (germline): WNHNN, SYGVQD (reference sequence). This CDR3 region has 14 residues. The CDR3 region is CASSGQGASYEQYF.

The rearrangement links TRBV12-3 or TRBV12-4 to TRBJ2-1; checking the TCRdb D call of TRBD2 is not possible without DNA. The CDR3 has 16 amino acids. The CDR3 sequence is CASSLAQWGPRDEQFF.